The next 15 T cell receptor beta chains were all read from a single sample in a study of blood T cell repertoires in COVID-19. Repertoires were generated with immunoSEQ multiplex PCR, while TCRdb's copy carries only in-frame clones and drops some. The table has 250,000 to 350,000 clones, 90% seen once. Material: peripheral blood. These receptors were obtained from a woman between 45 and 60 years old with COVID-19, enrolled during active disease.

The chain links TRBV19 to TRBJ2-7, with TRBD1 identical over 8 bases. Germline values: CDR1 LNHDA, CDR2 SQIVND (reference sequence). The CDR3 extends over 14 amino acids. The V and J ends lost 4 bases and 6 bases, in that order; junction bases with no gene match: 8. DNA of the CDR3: TGTGCCAGTAGTACTACAGGGGGGCTTGGCGAGCAGTACTTC. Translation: CASSTTGGLGEQYF.

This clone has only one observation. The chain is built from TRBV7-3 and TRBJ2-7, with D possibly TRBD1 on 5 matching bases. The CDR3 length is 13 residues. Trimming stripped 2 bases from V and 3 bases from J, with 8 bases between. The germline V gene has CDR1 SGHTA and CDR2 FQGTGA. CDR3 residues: CASSLGASYEQYF. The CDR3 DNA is TGTGCCAGCAGCTTAGGGGCCAGCTACGAGCAGTACTTC.

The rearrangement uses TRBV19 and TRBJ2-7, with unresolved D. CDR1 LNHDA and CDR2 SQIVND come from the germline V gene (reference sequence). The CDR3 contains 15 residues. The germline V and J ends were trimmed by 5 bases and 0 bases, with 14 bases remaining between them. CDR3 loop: CASSPLDTSSYEQYF. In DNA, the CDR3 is TGTGCCAGTAGTCCTCTCGACACGAGCTCCTACGAGCAGTACTTC.

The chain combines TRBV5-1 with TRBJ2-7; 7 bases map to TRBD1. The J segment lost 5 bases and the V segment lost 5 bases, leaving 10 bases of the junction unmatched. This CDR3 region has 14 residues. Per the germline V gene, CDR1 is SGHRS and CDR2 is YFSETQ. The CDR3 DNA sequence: TGCGCCAGCAGACAGAGACAGGGTGGCCACGAGCAGTACTTC. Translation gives CASRQRQGGHEQYF.

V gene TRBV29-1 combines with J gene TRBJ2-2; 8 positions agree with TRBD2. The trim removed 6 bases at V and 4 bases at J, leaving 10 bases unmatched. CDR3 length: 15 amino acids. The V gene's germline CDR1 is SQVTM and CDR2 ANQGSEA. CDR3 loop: CSVRGVAGGTGELFF. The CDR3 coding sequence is TGCAGCGTCCGGGGGGTTGCGGGAGGCACCGGGGAGCTGTTTTTT.

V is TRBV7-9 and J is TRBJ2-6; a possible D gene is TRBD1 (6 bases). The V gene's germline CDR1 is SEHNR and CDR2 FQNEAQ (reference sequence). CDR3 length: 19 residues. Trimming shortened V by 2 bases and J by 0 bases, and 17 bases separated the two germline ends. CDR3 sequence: CASSLRGVGGSSGANVLTF. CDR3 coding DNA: TGTGCCAGCAGCTTAAGGGGAGTAGGGGGATCCTCTGGGGCCAACGTCCTGACTTTC.

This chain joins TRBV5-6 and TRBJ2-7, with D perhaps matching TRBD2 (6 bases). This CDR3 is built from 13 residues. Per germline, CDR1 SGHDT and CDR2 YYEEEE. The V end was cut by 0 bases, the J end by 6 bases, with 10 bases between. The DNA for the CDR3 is TGTGCCAGCAGCTTGGCCTTGGGGGGCGAGCAGTACTTC. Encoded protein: CASSLALGGEQYF. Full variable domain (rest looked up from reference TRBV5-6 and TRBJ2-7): DAGVTQSPTHLIKTRGQQVTLRCSPKSGHDTVSWYQQALGQGPQFIFQYYEEEERQRGNFPDRFSGHQFPNYSSELNVNALLLGDSALYLCASSLALGGEQYFGPGTRLTVT.

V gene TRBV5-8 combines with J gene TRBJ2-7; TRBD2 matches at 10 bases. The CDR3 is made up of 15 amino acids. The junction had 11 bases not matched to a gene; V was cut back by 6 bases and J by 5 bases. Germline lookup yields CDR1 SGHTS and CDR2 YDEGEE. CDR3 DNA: TGTGCCAGCACCCTTGGACTAGCGGTCCTTCACGAGCAGTACTTC. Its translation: CASTLGLAVLHEQYF.

Written as DNA, the CDR3 is TGCAGCGTCGCGACTAGCGCCAACTACAATGAGCAGTTCTTC. It yields the protein CSVATSANYNEQFF. The J gene is TRBJ2-1, the V gene TRBV29-1, with 8 positions matching TRBD2. Germline V gives CDR1 SQVTM, CDR2 ANQGSEA. V was pared by 6 bases and J by 3 bases, with 7 bases of the junction left unmatched. The CDR3 covers 14 residues.

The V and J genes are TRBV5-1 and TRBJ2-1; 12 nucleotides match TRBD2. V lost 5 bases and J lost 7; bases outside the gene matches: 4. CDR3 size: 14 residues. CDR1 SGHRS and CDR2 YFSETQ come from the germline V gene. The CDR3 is CASRELAGGNEQFF. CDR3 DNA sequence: TGCGCCAGCAGAGAACTAGCGGGAGGTAATGAGCAGTTCTTC. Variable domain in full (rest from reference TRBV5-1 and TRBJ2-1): KAGVTQTPRYLIKTRGQQVTLSCSPISGHRSVSWYQQTPGQGLQFLFEYFSETQRNKGNFPGRFSGRQFSNSRSEMNVSTLELGDSALYLCASRELAGGNEQFFGPGTRLTVL.

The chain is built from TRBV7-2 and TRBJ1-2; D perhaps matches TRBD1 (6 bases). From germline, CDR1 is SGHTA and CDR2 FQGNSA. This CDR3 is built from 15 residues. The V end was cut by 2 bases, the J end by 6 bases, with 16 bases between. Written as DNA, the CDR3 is TGTGCCAGCAGCTTAAATAGGGGGGGCATTGATGGCTACACCTTC. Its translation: CASSLNRGGIDGYTF.

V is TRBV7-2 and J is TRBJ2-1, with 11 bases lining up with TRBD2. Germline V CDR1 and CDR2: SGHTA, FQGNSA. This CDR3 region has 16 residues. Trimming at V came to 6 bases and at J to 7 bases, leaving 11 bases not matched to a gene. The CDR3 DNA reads TGTGCCAGCAGTTTTCAGGGGACTAGCGGTATAAATGAGCAGTTCTTC. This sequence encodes CASSFQGTSGINEQFF.

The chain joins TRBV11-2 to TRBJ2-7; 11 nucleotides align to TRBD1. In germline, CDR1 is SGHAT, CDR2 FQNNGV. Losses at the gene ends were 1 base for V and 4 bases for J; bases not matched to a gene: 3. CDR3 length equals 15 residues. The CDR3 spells CASSLAGTGGYEQYF. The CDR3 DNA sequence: TGTGCCAGCAGCTTAGCGGGGACAGGGGGTTACGAGCAGTACTTC.

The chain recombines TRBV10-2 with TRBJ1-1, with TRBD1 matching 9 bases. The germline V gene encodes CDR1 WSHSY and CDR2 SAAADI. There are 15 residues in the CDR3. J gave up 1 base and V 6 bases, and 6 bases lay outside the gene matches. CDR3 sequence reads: CASRNTGGRNTEAFF. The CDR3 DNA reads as TGCGCCAGCAGAAATACAGGGGGCCGGAACACTGAAGCTTTCTTT.

This CDR3 reads CSVRTSGSYNEQFF. The CDR3 nucleotides read TGCAGCGTTCGGACTAGCGGCTCCTACAATGAGCAGTTCTTC. The chain joins TRBV29-1 to TRBJ2-1; TRBD2 matches 10 bases. V gave up 5 bases and J gave up 0 bases; unmatched junction bases: 1. This CDR3 has 14 residues. Germline-derived CDR1 and CDR2 are SQVTM and ANQGSEA.